This T cell receptor (beta chain) came from a study of T cell repertoires in cytomegalovirus infection. Concerning this clonotype itself: What it recognizes is unknown.

CDR3 length equals 11 residues. V was trimmed by 3 bases and J by 3 bases, leaving 1 base between them. The germline gives CDR1 KGHDR, CDR2 SFDVKD. MiXCR was run by TCRdb on the reads, yielding one entry per CDR3 protein. Of a few hundred thousand distinct CDR3 sequences detected, 35% to 50% appear once; the ten largest clones hold around 48%. The sample here was cultured PBMCs, taken from culture after CMV antigen stimulation. The rearrangement uses TRBV24-1 and TRBJ2-5, with unresolved D. The source of this sequence is a human donor in good health (CMV status not recorded). Some clones in this sample may be carry-over from other donors' samples. This CDR3 is CATSDKETQYF. In DNA, the CDR3 is TGTGCCACCAGTGATAAAGAGACCCAGTACTTC.